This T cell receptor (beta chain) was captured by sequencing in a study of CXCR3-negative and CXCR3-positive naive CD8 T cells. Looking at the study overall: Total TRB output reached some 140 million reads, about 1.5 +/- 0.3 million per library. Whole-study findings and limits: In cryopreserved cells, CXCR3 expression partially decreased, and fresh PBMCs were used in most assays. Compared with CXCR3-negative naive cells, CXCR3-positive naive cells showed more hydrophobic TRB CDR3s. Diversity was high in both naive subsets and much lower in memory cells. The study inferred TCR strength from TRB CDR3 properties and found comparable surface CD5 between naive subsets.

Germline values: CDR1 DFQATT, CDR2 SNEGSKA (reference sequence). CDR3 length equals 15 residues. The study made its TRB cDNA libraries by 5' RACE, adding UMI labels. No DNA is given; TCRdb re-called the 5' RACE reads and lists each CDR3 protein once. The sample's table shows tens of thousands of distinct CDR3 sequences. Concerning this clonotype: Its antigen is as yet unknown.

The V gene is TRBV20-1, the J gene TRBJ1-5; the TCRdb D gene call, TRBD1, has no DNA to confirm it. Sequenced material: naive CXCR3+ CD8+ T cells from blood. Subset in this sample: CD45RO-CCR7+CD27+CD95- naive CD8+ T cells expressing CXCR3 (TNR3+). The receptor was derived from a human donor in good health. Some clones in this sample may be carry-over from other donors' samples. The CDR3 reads CSAWAYGVGNQPQHF.